Sequencing of this T cell receptor (beta chain) was carried out in a study of monozygotic twins with inflammatory bowel disease. This CDR3 region has 13 residues. The germline gives CDR1 DFQATT, CDR2 SNEGSKA (reference sequence). Notes on this clonotype: Its antigen is still unknown.

Two rounds of nested PCR, of around 16 and 10 cycles, were run on TCRalpha and TCRbeta cDNA. TCRdb re-called the 5' RACE reads and shows each CDR3 protein once, DNA omitted. This sample's table reports over 200,000 distinct CDR3 sequences. Study-level findings and limits: Relative clonotype sharing with others was diminished in IBD patients versus healthy twins, particularly with disease activity.

This TCR came from a human donor with ulcerative colitis or Crohn's disease, or a healthy co-twin of an affected twin (not recorded which). Sequencing was performed on blood. The chain recombines TRBV20-1 with TRBJ1-5; no DNA is available, so the TRBD1 call from TCRdb remains unchecked. The CDR3 sequence: CSAPTGVGQPQHF.